Listed here is a single TCR beta chain. Its target is unknown. This sample stems from a study of T cell clones after liver transplantation. Broader study findings: Rather than being deleted, graft donor-reactive T cells may have moved into the graft.

Assay used: immunoSEQ multiplex PCR; TCRdb lists only in-frame clones, some missing. The sample consists of fewer than 25,000 clones, approximately 93% of them appearing once. V lost 5 bases to trimming and J lost 5 bases; unmatched junction nucleotides: 11. The CDR3 sequence is 15 residues long. Germline V gene data show CDR1 as MNHEY and CDR2 as SMNVEV (reference sequence). The TCR originated in a human patient who received a liver transplant. Part of the T cell pool may stem from the graft donor. The chain has TRBV27 and TRBJ1-2, with 7 nucleotides matching TRBD1. The sequencing used CD8+ T cells from blood, collected about 26 months after liver transplant. CDR3 in amino acids: CASSPREGALYGYTF. The CDR3 DNA follows: TGTGCCAGCAGTCCTCGGGAGGGGGCCCTGTATGGCTACACCTTC.